These 8 T cell receptor beta chains were sequenced from one sample in a study of cytomegalovirus exposure and HLA in healthy donors. Primers for the PCR totalled 60 Vbeta and 13 Jbeta. Profiling relied on immunoSEQ multiplex PCR, and the TCRdb table lists in-frame clones only, not all of them. The repertoire has tens of thousands of clones, 70% to 85% of them found once; the top ten carry around 3.8%. The sample comprised PBMCs. The receptors here all came from a man between 45 and 60 years old in good health and CMV-seronegative.

The rearrangement joins TRBV5-1 to TRBJ2-1; D might be TRBD1 (6 bases). From germline, CDR1 is SGHRS and CDR2 YFSETQ. Trimming pared 1 base from V and 2 bases from J, leaving 10 bases between. The CDR3 extends over 15 amino acids. CDR3 loop: CASSLQGSPYNEQFF. The CDR3 coding sequence is TGCGCCAGCAGCTTGCAGGGGTCCCCCTACAATGAGCAGTTCTTC.

The chain employs TRBV15 and TRBJ1-5; D not resolved. The length of the CDR3 is 13 residues. V lost 3 bases, J lost 4 bases, and 7 bases lay in between. CDR1 and CDR2 from the germline V gene are LNHNV and YYDKDF (reference sequence). This CDR3 reads CATSSPGNQPQHF. The CDR3 DNA follows: TGTGCCACCAGCAGTCCGGGGAATCAGCCCCAGCATTTT. The full variable domain, in which reference TRBV15 and TRBJ1-5 provide the parts outside the CDR3, is DAMVIQNPRYQVTQFGKPVTLSCSQTLNHNVMYWYQQKSSQAPKLLFHYYDKDFNNEADTPDNFQSRRPNTSFCFLDIRSPGLGDTAMYLCATSSPGNQPQHFGDGTRLSIL.

The DNA of the CDR3 is TGTGCCAGCAGCCCCCGGACAGGGAGTACCGCAGATACGCAGTATTTT. Encoded protein: CASSPRTGSTADTQYF. The chain recombines TRBV9 with TRBJ2-3; 8 positions agree with TRBD1. After removal of 4 bases from V and 4 bases from J, the junction contained 11 bases not matched to a gene. The CDR3 is 16 amino acids. Germline assignment: CDR1 SGDLS and CDR2 YYNGEE.

V gene TRBV7-2 combines with J gene TRBJ2-3; D might be TRBD2 (6 bases). From germline, CDR1 is SGHTA and CDR2 FQGNSA. The ends were cut back, 8 bases at V and 0 bases at J, with 18 bases in the middle. The CDR3 sequence is 16 residues long. The CDR3, as DNA: TGTGCCAGCCTAAGGGTCGCGGGAAGTAGCACAGATACGCAGTATTTT. As protein: CASLRVAGSSTDTQYF.

The rearrangement joins TRBV5-1 to TRBJ2-1; D not certain. The V and J ends lost 1 base and 6 bases respectively, with 11 bases between them. Germline assignment: CDR1 SGHRS and CDR2 YFSETQ. CDR3 length equals 14 residues. The DNA of the CDR3 is TGCGCCAGCAGCTTGAGTGTCGCGGTCAATGAGCAGTTCTTC. Protein product: CASSLSVAVNEQFF.

This clone is a singleton in its sample. The V and J genes are TRBV6-4 and TRBJ1-2; 10 bases line up with TRBD1. The CDR3 length is 17 residues. J gave up 6 bases and V 0 bases, and 10 bases lay outside the gene matches. The V gene's germline CDR1 is MRHNA and CDR2 SNTAGT. CDR3 bases: TGTGCCAGCAGTGACTCGAGAGAGGACAGGGGGTTCCATGGCTACACCTTC. It specifies CASSDSREDRGFHGYTF.

This clone was seen a handful of times. The DNA for the CDR3 is TGTGCCAGCCGTCCTAGCGGGAAGGGCGAGCAGTACTTC. Translating it yields CASRPSGKGEQYF. The rearrangement uses TRBV6-5 and TRBJ2-7, with 9 bases aligning to TRBD2. Losses at the gene ends were 8 bases for V and 6 bases for J; bases not matched to a gene: 8. The germline gives CDR1 MNHEY, CDR2 SVGAGI. There are 13 residues in the CDR3.

This sequence joins TRBV28 and TRBJ2-7; a weak D match, TRBD2 (7 bases). Germline assignment: CDR1 MDHEN and CDR2 SYDVKM. The germline V and J ends were trimmed by 3 bases and 0 bases, with 27 bases remaining between them. The CDR3 runs to 20 residues. The CDR3 DNA is TGTGCCAGCAGTTTGCAACTCTCGGGAGGACTAGACAGGAGCTCCTACGAGCAGTACTTC. Its translation is CASSLQLSGGLDRSSYEQYF.